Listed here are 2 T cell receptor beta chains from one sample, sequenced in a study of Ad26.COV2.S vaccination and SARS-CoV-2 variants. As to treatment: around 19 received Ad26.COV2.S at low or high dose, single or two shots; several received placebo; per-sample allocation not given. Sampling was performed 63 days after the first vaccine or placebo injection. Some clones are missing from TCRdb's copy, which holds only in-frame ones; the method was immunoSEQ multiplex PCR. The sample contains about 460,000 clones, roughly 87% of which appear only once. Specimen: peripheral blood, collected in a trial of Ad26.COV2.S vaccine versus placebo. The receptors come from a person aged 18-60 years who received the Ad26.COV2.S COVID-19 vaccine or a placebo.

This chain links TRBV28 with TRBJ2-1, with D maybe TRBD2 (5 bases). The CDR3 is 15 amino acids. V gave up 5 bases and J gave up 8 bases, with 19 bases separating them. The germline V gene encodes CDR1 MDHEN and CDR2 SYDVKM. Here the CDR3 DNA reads TGTGCCAGCAGTCTCACTACGGCGGGTTTACATGAGCAGTTCTTC. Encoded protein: CASSLTTAGLHEQFF.

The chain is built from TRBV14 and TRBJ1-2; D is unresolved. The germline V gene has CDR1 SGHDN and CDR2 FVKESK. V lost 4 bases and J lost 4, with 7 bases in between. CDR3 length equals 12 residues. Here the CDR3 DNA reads TGTGCCAGCAGCCGGCAGACCTATGGCTACACCTTC. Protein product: CASSRQTYGYTF.